This TCR beta chain comes out of a study of T cells in Graves' hyperthyroidism and ophthalmopathy. Study results and caveats: Median prediction lead before ophthalmopathy onset was 6.5 months with the model.

TCR beta CDR3 regions were amplified from RNA. In the first-round RT-PCR of the TCR CDR3, the HTBI primer set was used. TCRdb independently ran MiXCR on the multiplex PCR reads; one entry per CDR3 protein. The sample lists around 290,000 distinct CDR3 sequences, roughly an eighth occurring once. There are many counts of this clonotype. Its matching antigen is unknown. The CDR3 spans 9 residues. Germline CDR1 and CDR2: SQVTM and ANQGSEA. The V and J ends lost 3 bases and 4 bases respectively, with 0 bases between them. The rearrangement joins TRBV29-1 to TRBJ1-1; no firm D call. The clonotype originates from a woman in her thirties or forties with Graves' hyperthyroidism. Sequenced material: blood. The CDR3 reads CSVDTEAFF. As DNA, the CDR3 is TGCAGCGTTGACACTGAAGCTTTCTTT.